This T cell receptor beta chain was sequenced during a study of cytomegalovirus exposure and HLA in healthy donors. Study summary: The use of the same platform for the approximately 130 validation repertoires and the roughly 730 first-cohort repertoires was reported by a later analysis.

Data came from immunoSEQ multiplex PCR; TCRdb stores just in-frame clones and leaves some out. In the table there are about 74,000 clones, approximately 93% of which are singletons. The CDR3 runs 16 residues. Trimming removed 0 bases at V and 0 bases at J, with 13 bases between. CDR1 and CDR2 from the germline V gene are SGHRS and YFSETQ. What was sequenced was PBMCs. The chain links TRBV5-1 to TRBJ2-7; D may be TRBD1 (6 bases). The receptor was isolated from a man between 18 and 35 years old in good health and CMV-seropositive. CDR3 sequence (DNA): TGCGCCAGCAGCTTGGCAGGGACAACCCGCTCCTACGAGCAGTACTTC. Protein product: CASSLAGTTRSYEQYF. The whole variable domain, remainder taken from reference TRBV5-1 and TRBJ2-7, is KAGVTQTPRYLIKTRGQQVTLSCSPISGHRSVSWYQQTPGQGLQFLFEYFSETQRNKGNFPGRFSGRQFSNSRSEMNVSTLELGDSALYLCASSLAGTTRSYEQYFGPGTRLTVT.